This passage covers 11 T cell receptor beta chains from one sample sequenced in a study of blood T cell repertoires in COVID-19. Assay: immunoSEQ multiplex PCR; the TCRdb copy retains only in-frame clones and omits some. The table has 150,000 to 200,000 clones, 75% to 90% seen once; the top ten hold roughly 3.4%. The sample consisted of PBMCs or T cells enriched from blood (not recorded which). The source is a woman aged 60 to 75 who had recovered from COVID-19.

The rearrangement uses TRBV19 and TRBJ2-1; D is perhaps TRBD1 (6 bases). Germline CDR1 and CDR2: LNHDA and SQIVND (reference sequence). This CDR3 is 15 amino acids long. V lost 1 base and J 5 bases, leaving 12 bases between the germline ends. CDR3 sequence: CASSIAAGANNEQFF. The CDR3 nucleotides are TGTGCCAGTAGTATAGCGGCAGGGGCCAACAATGAGCAGTTCTTC.

The rearrangement uses TRBV6-4 and TRBJ2-7; 7 bases map to TRBD1. Germline V gene lookup returns CDR1 MRHNA and CDR2 SNTAGT. Trimming cost V 0 bases and J 1 base; bases outside gene matches: 18. CDR3 size: 20 residues. CDR3 sequence reads: CASSDSFLLSQRDSSYEQYF. The CDR3 DNA reads as TGTGCCAGCAGTGACTCGTTCCTCCTCTCCCAACGGGACAGTTCCTACGAGCAGTACTTC.

This chain joins TRBV5-1 and TRBJ2-2; 9 bases align to TRBD2. The CDR3 sequence is 15 residues long. V trimming: 4 bases; J trimming: 4 bases; junction bases outside the gene matches: 5. Looked up from germline, CDR1 is SGHRS and CDR2 is YFSETQ. DNA for the CDR3: TGCGCCAGCAGCACGAGCGGGGGGACCACCGGGGAGCTGTTTTTT. Encoded protein: CASSTSGGTTGELFF. The full variable domain, in which reference TRBV5-1 and TRBJ2-2 provide the parts outside the CDR3, is KAGVTQTPRYLIKTRGQQVTLSCSPISGHRSVSWYQQTPGQGLQFLFEYFSETQRNKGNFPGRFSGRQFSNSRSEMNVSTLELGDSALYLCASSTSGGTTGELFFGEGSRLTVL.

The gene calls are TRBV2 and TRBJ1-5; TRBD1 agrees at 9 bases. This CDR3 is 19 amino acids long. Trimming cost V 6 bases and J 5 bases; bases outside gene matches: 20. Germline lookup yields CDR1 SNHLY and CDR2 FYNNEI. In DNA form, the CDR3 reads TGTGCCAGCAGCTTCACCTTGGTAGACCGGGACAGGGACTATCAGCCCCAGCATTTT. Its translation: CASSFTLVDRDRDYQPQHF. Full variable domain (remainder filled in from reference TRBV2 and TRBJ1-5): EPEVTQTPSHQVTQMGQEVILRCVPISNHLYFYWYRQILGQKVEFLVSFYNNEISEKSEIFDDQFSVERPDGSNFTLKIRSTKLEDSAMYFCASSFTLVDRDRDYQPQHFGDGTRLSIL.

This chain links TRBV25-1 with TRBJ2-1; 9 bases fit TRBD1. Germline assignment: CDR1 MGHDK and CDR2 SYGVNS. This CDR3 spans 18 amino acids. With 7 bases clipped from V and 1 base from J, the junction kept 14 bases outside the gene matches. The CDR3 nucleotides read TGTGCCAGCACAGGGACAGGGAAAATCGGGAATTCCTACAATGAGCAGTTCTTC. It is translated as CASTGTGKIGNSYNEQFF.

The chain employs TRBV30 and TRBJ2-3, with D uncertain. The CDR3 runs 12 residues. The germline CDR1 and CDR2 sequences are GTSNPN and SVGIG (reference sequence). V was cut by 2 bases and J by 1 base, with 4 bases left in between. The CDR3, as DNA: TGTGCCTGGAGTTATGGCACAGATACGCAGTATTTT. This gives the protein CAWSYGTDTQYF.

The chain combines TRBV24-1 with TRBJ2-1, with 7 bases lining up with TRBD1. Germline values: CDR1 KGHDR, CDR2 SFDVKD. This CDR3 has 15 residues. J gave up 9 bases and V 3 bases, and 10 bases lay outside the gene matches. The CDR3 bases are TGTGCCACCAGTGATCCCGACAGGGAAAAGGGTGAGCAGTTCTTC. It translates to CATSDPDREKGEQFF.

The chain is built from TRBV10-1 and TRBJ2-1, with D perhaps TRBD2 (7 bases). The CDR3 length is 15 residues. Between the trimmed V and J ends, which lost 3 bases and 5 bases, there was a span of 14 bases. In germline, CDR1 is WNHNN, CDR2 SYGVQD (reference sequence). The CDR3 region has the DNA TGCGCCAGCAGTGACGAGGGGGGGCTCGACAATGAGCAGTTCTTC. Translated: CASSDEGGLDNEQFF.

In the case of this clone: Other DNA sequences of this sample code for an identical CDR3. The chain is built from TRBV10-3 and TRBJ1-1, with 10 bases that match TRBD1. The CDR3 runs 14 residues. CDR1 and CDR2 (germline): ENHRY, SYGVKD. Losses at the gene ends were 6 bases for V and 1 base for J; bases not matched to a gene: 2. The CDR3 DNA reads as TGTGCCATCAGGACAGGGGGCGAGAACACTGAAGCTTTCTTT. It is translated as CAIRTGGENTEAFF.

The V gene is TRBV7-2, the J gene TRBJ2-4; D is uncertain. Deletions cut 5 bases from V and 8 bases from J, with 10 bases between. The CDR3 spans 12 residues. CDR1 and CDR2 (germline): SGHTA, FQGNSA. The CDR3 DNA follows: TGTGCCAGCAGCCCCGACCGGGACATTCAGTACTTC. Protein sequence: CASSPDRDIQYF. The complete variable domain, with remaining parts taken from reference TRBV7-2 and TRBJ2-4, reads GAGVSQSPSNKVTEKGKDVELRCDPISGHTALYWYRQSLGQGLEFLIYFQGNSAPDKSGLPSDRFSAERTGGSVSTLTIQRTQQEDSAVYLCASSPDRDIQYFGAGTRLSVL.

V and J are TRBV7-2 and TRBJ2-5, with D possibly being TRBD2 (6 bases). Trimming took 5 bases from V and 3 from J, leaving 19 bases between them. The length of the CDR3 is 16 residues. Germline CDR1 SGHTA, CDR2 FQGNSA. The CDR3 DNA sequence: TGTGCCAGCAGCCCAGGGAGGACGGTCGAAAAAGAGACCCAGTACTTC. It is translated as CASSPGRTVEKETQYF.